Sequencing of this T cell receptor (beta chain) was carried out in a study of T cells after posttransplantation cyclophosphamide. Study-level results: TRB overlap between skin or GI tissue T cells and blood was limited.

Concerning this clone: As yet, its antigen is unknown.

The CDR3 has 15 amino acids. Per germline, CDR1 LNHDA and CDR2 SQIVND (reference sequence). The J segment lost 5 bases and the V segment lost 4 bases, leaving 9 bases of the junction unmatched. Data came from immunoSEQ multiplex PCR; TCRdb stores just in-frame clones and leaves some out. Here the sample spans around 6,000 clones, 95% to 98% being singletons. This rearrangement joins TRBV19 to TRBJ2-5, with 8 bases that match TRBD2. The specimen sequenced was memory CD4+ T cells sorted from PBMCs. The TCR was taken from a man between 40 and 49 years old in good health, CMV-negative, and a related stem cell transplant donor. The CDR3 nucleotides are TGTGCCAGTAGTAGCGGGAGGTTTTCCGGGGAGACCCAGTACTTC. Its protein is CASSSGRFSGETQYF.